This T cell receptor beta chain emerged from a study of response to subunit inactivated influenza vaccine. Study-level results: The authors put forward the suggestion that each seasonal influenza vaccination may bring in only a limited number of new T cells.

This clonotype has a handful of counts. Its antigen is still unknown. The CDR3 is 13 residues long. Between the trimmed V and J ends, which lost 6 bases and 4 bases, there was a span of 13 bases. Germline V lookup: CDR1 MNHNS, CDR2 SASEGT. TCRdb fed the RT-PCR reads into MiXCR, producing one record per CDR3 protein. The sample consists of about 800,000 distinct CDR3 sequences, less than 25% of them appearing once. This clonotype originated in a man between 45 and 60 years old who received an inactivated influenza vaccine. The V call is TRBV6-1, the J call TRBJ2-7; possible D gene TRBD1, 5 bases. The sample here was PBMCs from blood, taken roughly 5 days after vaccination. The CDR3 here is CASRPHRLYEQYF. In nucleotides, the CDR3 is TGTGCCAGCAGACCTCACAGGCTTTACGAGCAGTACTTC.